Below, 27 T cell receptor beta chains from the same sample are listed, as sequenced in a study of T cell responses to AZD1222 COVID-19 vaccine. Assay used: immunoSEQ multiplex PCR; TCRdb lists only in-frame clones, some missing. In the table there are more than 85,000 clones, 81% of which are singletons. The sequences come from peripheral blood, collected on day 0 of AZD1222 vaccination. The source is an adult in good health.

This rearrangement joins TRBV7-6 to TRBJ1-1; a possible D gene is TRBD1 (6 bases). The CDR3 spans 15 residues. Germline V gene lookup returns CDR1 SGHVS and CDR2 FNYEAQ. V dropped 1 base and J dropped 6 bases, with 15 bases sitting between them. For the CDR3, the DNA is TGTGCCAGCAGCTTAGAGGGGGGCGATAGGGCTGAAGCTTTCTTT. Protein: CASSLEGGDRAEAFF.

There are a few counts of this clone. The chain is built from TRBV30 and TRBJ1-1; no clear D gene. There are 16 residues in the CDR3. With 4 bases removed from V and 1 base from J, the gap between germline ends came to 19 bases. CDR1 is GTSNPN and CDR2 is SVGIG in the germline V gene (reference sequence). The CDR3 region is CAWNTGWGDWNTEAFF. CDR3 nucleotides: TGTGCCTGGAATACGGGTTGGGGAGATTGGAACACTGAAGCTTTCTTT.

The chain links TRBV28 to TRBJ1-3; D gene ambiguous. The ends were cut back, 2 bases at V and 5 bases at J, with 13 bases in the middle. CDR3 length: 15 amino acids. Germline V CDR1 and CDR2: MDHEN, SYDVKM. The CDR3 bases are TGTGCCAGCAGTTTACCTTCGGGAGCCAGAAACACCATATATTTT. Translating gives CASSLPSGARNTIYF.

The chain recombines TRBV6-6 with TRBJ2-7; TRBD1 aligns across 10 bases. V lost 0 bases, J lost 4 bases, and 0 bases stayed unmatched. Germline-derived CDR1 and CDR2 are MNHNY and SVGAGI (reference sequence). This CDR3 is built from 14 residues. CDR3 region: CASSYSGQGYEQYF. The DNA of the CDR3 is TGTGCCAGCAGTTACTCGGGACAGGGGTACGAGCAGTACTTC.

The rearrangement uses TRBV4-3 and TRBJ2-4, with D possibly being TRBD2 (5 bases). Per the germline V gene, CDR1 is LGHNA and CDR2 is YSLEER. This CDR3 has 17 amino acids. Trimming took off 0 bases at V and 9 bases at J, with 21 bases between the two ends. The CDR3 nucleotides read TGCGCCAGCAGCCAAGATATATTGGAGGACCTAATTAGCATTCAGTACTTC. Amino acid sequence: CASSQDILEDLISIQYF.

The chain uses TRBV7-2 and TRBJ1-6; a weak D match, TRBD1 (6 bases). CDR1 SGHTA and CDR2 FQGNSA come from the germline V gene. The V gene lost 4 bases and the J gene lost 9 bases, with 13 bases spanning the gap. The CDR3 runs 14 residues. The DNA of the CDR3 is TGTGCCAGCAGCTCACAGGGAATGATTTCACCCCTCCACTTT. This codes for CASSSQGMISPLHF.

This CDR3 reads CASSIQGRGNTEAFF. DNA for the CDR3: TGTGCCAGTAGTATACAGGGGAGGGGGAACACTGAAGCTTTCTTT. The V and J genes are TRBV19 and TRBJ1-1; the D gene is possibly TRBD1 (6 bases). Trimming took off 2 bases at V and 1 base at J, with 11 bases between the two ends. The CDR3 runs to 15 residues. CDR1 LNHDA and CDR2 SQIVND come from the germline V gene (reference sequence).

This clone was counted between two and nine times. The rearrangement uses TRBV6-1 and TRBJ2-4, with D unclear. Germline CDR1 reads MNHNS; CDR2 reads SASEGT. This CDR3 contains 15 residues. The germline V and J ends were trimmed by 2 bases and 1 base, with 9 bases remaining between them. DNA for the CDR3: TGTGCCAGCAGTGAACCCAGCGCGGCCAAAAACATTCAGTACTTC. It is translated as CASSEPSAAKNIQYF.

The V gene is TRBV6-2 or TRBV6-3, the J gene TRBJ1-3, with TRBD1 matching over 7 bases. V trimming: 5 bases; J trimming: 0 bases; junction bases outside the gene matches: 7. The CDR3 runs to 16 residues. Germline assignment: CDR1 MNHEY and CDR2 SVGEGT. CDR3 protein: CASSLDRTSSGNTIYF. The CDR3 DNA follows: TGTGCCAGCAGTCTGGACAGGACGAGCTCTGGAAACACCATATATTTT.

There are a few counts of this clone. The CDR3 nucleotides are TGCGCCAGCAGCTCCGACAGTCCCAAAAACATTCAGTACTTC. Amino acids: CASSSDSPKNIQYF. The genes are TRBV5-1 and TRBJ2-4, with a tentative D call TRBD1 (5 bases). V was pared by 3 bases and J by 2 bases, with 9 bases between. The germline V gene encodes CDR1 SGHRS and CDR2 YFSETQ. The CDR3 has 14 residues.

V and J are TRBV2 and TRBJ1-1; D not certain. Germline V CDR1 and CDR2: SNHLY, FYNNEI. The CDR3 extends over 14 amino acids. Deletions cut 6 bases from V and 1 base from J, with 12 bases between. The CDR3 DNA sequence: TGTGCCAGCAGCGGTTGGGCCTCGAACACTGAAGCTTTCTTT. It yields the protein CASSGWASNTEAFF.

The CDR3 DNA reads TGTGCCAGCCTCCCGCACGGGACGGCAAACACTGAAGCTTTCTTT. Protein sequence: CASLPHGTANTEAFF. V usage is TRBV28 and J usage is TRBJ1-1; TRBD1 is a possible D gene (5 bases). Germline V CDR1 and CDR2: MDHEN, SYDVKM. This CDR3 spans 15 amino acids. Trimming stripped 8 bases from V and 2 bases from J, with 18 bases between. Supplemented by reference TRBV28 and TRBJ1-1, the full variable domain reads DVKVTQSSRYLVKRTGEKVFLECVQDMDHENMFWYRQDPGLGLRLIYFSYDVKMKEKGDIPEGYSVSREKKERFSLILESASTNQTSMYLCASLPHGTANTEAFFGQGTRLTVV.

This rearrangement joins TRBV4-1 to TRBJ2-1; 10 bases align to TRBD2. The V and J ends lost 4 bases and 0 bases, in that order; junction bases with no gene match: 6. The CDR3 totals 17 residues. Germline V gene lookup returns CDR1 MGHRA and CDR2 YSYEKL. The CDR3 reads CASSPHSGGSSYNEQFF. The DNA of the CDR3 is TGCGCCAGCAGCCCTCATAGCGGGGGGAGCTCCTACAATGAGCAGTTCTTC.

Here the CDR3 DNA reads TGCGCCAGCAGCCCCGCTGGGCGGGGGGGCTACTACAATGAGCAGTTCTTC. This codes for CASSPAGRGGYYNEQFF. The chain recombines TRBV5-1 with TRBJ2-1; 9 nucleotides match TRBD2. Germline V lookup: CDR1 SGHRS, CDR2 YFSETQ. The CDR3 spans 17 residues. The trim removed 4 bases at V and 3 bases at J, leaving 11 bases unmatched.

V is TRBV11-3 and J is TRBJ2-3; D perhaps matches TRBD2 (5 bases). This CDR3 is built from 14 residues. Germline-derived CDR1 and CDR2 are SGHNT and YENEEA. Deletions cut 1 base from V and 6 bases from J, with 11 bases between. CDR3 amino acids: CASSLVAGLDTQYF. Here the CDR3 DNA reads TGTGCCAGCAGCTTAGTAGCAGGACTGGATACGCAGTATTTT.

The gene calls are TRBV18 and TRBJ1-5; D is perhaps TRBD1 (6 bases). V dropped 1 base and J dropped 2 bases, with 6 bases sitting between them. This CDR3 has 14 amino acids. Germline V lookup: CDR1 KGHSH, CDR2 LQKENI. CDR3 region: CASSPRTGNQPQHF. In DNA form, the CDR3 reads TGTGCCAGCTCACCACGGACAGGCAATCAGCCCCAGCATTTT.

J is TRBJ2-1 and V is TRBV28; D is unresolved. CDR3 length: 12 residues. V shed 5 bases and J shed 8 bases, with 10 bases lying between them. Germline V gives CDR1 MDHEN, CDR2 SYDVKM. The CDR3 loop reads CASSPRVDEQFF. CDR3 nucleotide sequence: TGTGCCAGCAGTCCCCGTGTGGATGAGCAGTTCTTC.

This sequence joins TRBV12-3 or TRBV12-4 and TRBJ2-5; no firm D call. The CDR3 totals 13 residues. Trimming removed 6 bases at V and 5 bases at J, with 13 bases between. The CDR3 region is CASSYSGRETQYF. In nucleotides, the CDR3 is TGTGCCAGCAGCTACAGTGGTCGGGAGACCCAGTACTTC.

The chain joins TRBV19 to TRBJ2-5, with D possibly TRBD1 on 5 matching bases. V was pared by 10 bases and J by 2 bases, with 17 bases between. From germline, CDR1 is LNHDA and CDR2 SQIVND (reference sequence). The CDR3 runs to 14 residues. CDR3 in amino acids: CATQDRLLQETQYF. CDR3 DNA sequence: TGTGCCACCCAAGACAGATTACTACAAGAGACCCAGTACTTC.

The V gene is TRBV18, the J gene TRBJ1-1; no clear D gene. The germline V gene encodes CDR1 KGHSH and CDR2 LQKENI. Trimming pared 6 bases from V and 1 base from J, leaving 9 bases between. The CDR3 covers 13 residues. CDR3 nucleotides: TGTGCCAGCTCTTCAGCGCCGAACACTGAAGCTTTCTTT. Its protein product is CASSSAPNTEAFF.

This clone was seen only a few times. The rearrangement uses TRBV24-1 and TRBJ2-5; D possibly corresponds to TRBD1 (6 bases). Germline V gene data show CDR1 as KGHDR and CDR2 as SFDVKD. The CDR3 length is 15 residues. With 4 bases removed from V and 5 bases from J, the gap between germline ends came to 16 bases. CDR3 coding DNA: TGTGCCACCAGTGACCCCCGACAGGTCCGGGAGACCCAGTACTTC. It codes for CATSDPRQVRETQYF.

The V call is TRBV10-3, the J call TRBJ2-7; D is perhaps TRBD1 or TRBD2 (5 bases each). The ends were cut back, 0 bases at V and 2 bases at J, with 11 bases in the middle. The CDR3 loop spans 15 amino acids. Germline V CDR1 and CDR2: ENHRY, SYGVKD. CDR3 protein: CAISESGTDTYEQYF. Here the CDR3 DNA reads TGTGCCATCAGTGAGTCAGGGACGGACACCTACGAGCAGTACTTC.

The CDR3 region has the DNA TGCGCCAGCAGCCAAAGGTCAGGGGCCAACTATGGCTACACCTTC. Its protein product is CASSQRSGANYGYTF. The V call is TRBV4-3, the J call TRBJ1-2; tentatively, D is TRBD1 (6 bases). The CDR3 length is 15 residues. Germline CDR1 and CDR2: LGHNA and YSLEER. Trimming removed 2 bases from V and 2 bases from J, with 12 bases in between.

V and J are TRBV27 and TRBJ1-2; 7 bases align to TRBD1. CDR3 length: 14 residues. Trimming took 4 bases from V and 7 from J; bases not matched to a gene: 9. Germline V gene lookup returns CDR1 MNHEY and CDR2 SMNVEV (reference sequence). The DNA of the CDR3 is TGTGCCAGCAGTTCCCGACAGGGCTACTCTGGCTACACCTTC. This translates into CASSSRQGYSGYTF.

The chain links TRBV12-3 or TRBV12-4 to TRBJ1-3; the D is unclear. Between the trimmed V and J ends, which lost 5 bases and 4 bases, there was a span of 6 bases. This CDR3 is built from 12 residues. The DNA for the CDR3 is TGTGCCAGCAGTCAAGGCGGAAACACCATATATTTT. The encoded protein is CASSQGGNTIYF.

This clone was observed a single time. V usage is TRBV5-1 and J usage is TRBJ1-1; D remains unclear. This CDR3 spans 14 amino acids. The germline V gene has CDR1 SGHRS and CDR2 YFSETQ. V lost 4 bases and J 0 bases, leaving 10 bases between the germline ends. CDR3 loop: CASSPGRLNTEAFF. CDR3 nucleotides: TGCGCCAGCAGCCCCGGCAGATTGAACACTGAAGCTTTCTTT.

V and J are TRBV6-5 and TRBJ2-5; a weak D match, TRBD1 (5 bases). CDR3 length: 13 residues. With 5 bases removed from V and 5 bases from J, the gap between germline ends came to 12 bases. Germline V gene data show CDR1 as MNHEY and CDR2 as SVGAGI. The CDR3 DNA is TGTGCCAGCAGTCGACCAGGGCCGGAGACCCAGTACTTC. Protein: CASSRPGPETQYF.